The 21 T cell receptor beta chains given below trace back to one sample, sequenced in a study of immune cell composition in non-small cell lung cancer. Data came from immunoSEQ multiplex PCR; TCRdb stores just in-frame clones and leaves some out. Among 5,500 to 7,500 clones listed, roughly three quarters were seen once. The normal lung sample lay at least 3 cm, and maximally far, from the tumour. Sequencing was done on a sample of non-adjacent lung tissue. These TCRs come from a human donor with non-small cell lung cancer.

This chain uses TRBV28 with TRBJ2-2; the D gene is possibly TRBD1 (6 bases). Per the germline V gene, CDR1 is MDHEN and CDR2 is SYDVKM. V shed 2 bases and J shed 4 bases, with 11 bases lying between them. The CDR3 runs 15 residues. The CDR3 reads CASSLPRGTTGELFF. The CDR3 region has the DNA TGTGCCAGCAGTTTACCCAGGGGAACCACCGGGGAGCTGTTTTTT.

The V call is TRBV19, the J call TRBJ1-5; tentative D call: TRBD1 (5 bases). With 0 bases removed from V and 9 bases from J, the gap between germline ends came to 12 bases. The CDR3 extends over 14 amino acids. Germline CDR1 reads LNHDA; CDR2 reads SQIVND (reference sequence). The CDR3 DNA sequence: TGTGCCAGTAGTATAGAGCGGGGACCGCGGCCCCAGCATTTT. Protein sequence: CASSIERGPRPQHF.

V and J are TRBV5-6 and TRBJ2-3; the match to TRBD2 covers 7 bases. CDR1 and CDR2 from the germline V gene are SGHDT and YYEEEE. The ends lost 2 bases at V and 2 bases at J; junction bases unmatched: 5. This CDR3 has 15 residues. CDR3 coding DNA: TGTGCCAGCAGCTTACTAGCGAGGTACACAGATACGCAGTATTTT. Translated: CASSLLARYTDTQYF.

V usage is TRBV10-3 and J usage is TRBJ1-2, with D maybe TRBD1 (5 bases). Per the germline V gene, CDR1 is ENHRY and CDR2 is SYGVKD. The CDR3 totals 13 residues. Trimming removed 0 bases at V and 10 bases at J, with 12 bases between. CDR3 protein: CAISESGGGSYTF. The CDR3 coding sequence is TGTGCCATCAGTGAGTCTGGTGGGGGGTCCTACACCTTC.

The chain couples TRBV18 to TRBJ2-7; no firm D call. The CDR3 spans 15 residues. Between the trimmed V and J ends, which lost 0 bases and 0 bases, there was a span of 9 bases. Germline values: CDR1 KGHSH, CDR2 LQKENI. CDR3 amino acids: CASSPPSRGSYEQYF. CDR3 DNA sequence: TGTGCCAGCTCACCACCGAGCCGTGGCTCCTACGAGCAGTACTTC.

This clone appeared a few times. The genes are TRBV5-8 and TRBJ1-3; D gene ambiguous. The V gene lost 3 bases and the J gene lost 0 bases, with 10 bases spanning the gap. The CDR3 totals 15 residues. Germline-derived CDR1 and CDR2 are SGHTS and YDEGEE. CDR3 DNA sequence: TGTGCCAGCAGCTCGGAGACGGGCTCTGGAAACACCATATATTTT. Protein: CASSSETGSGNTIYF.

The V gene is TRBV18, the J gene TRBJ1-1; a weak D match, TRBD1 (6 bases). V shed 6 bases and J shed 6 bases, with 23 bases lying between them. The CDR3 is 16 amino acids. Germline CDR1 reads KGHSH; CDR2 reads LQKENI. CDR3 region: CASSRVQGNQASEAFF. In nucleotides, the CDR3 is TGTGCCAGCTCCCGAGTCCAGGGGAATCAGGCGTCTGAAGCTTTCTTT.

Worth noting for this clone: The same CDR3 can be traced to other DNA sequences in this sample. The V and J genes are TRBV30 and TRBJ1-5; 7 nucleotides align to TRBD1. CDR3 length: 14 residues. Germline trimming cut 0 bases from V and 7 bases from J; bases unmatched to any gene: 6. Germline loops: CDR1 GTSNPN, CDR2 SVGIG (reference sequence). Written as DNA, the CDR3 is TGTGCCTGGAGTGTACAACAGGGGCGGCAGCCCCAGCATTTT. This encodes CAWSVQQGRQPQHF.

This clone came up a few times. The sample carries other DNA sequences with the same CDR3. This chain joins TRBV7-2 and TRBJ2-5, with a tentative D call TRBD1 (5 bases). This CDR3 has 13 amino acids. V lost 4 bases, J lost 2 bases, and 8 bases lay in between. Looked up from germline, CDR1 is SGHTA and CDR2 is FQGNSA. The DNA for the CDR3 is TGTGCCAGCAGCTACGGACAACAAGAGACCCAGTACTTC. Translating gives CASSYGQQETQYF.

The genes are TRBV5-1 and TRBJ2-3; 7 nucleotides agree with TRBD1. The CDR3 extends over 14 amino acids. The trim removed 6 bases at V and 0 bases at J, leaving 4 bases unmatched. The germline V gene encodes CDR1 SGHRS and CDR2 YFSETQ. CDR3 protein: CASTRTGSTDTQYF. The CDR3 nucleotides are TGCGCCAGCACCCGGACAGGCAGCACAGATACGCAGTATTTT. Variable domain in full (rest from reference TRBV5-1 and TRBJ2-3): KAGVTQTPRYLIKTRGQQVTLSCSPISGHRSVSWYQQTPGQGLQFLFEYFSETQRNKGNFPGRFSGRQFSNSRSEMNVSTLELGDSALYLCASTRTGSTDTQYFGPGTRLTVL.

This clone has just one count. This chain uses TRBV4-3 with TRBJ2-5; 8 bases map to TRBD1. Per germline, CDR1 LGHNA and CDR2 YSLEER. The CDR3 covers 17 residues. The ends lost 3 bases at V and 4 bases at J; junction bases unmatched: 13. CDR3 in DNA: TGCGCCAGCAGCCAGGGGGACAGGCAGGGGTTCGGAGAGACCCAGTACTTC. Translating it yields CASSQGDRQGFGETQYF.

This clone was recorded a few times. V gene TRBV7-9 combines with J gene TRBJ2-5, with 11 bases that match TRBD2. Trimming cost V 6 bases and J 5 bases; bases outside gene matches: 8. CDR3 length: 15 residues. The V gene's germline CDR1 is SEHNR and CDR2 FQNEAQ (reference sequence). CDR3 region: CASSRTTSGAETQYF. DNA for the CDR3: TGTGCCAGCAGTCGAACGACTAGCGGGGCGGAGACCCAGTACTTC.

This chain links TRBV6-1 with TRBJ2-5; a weak D match, TRBD1 (5 bases). Per the germline V gene, CDR1 is MNHNS and CDR2 is SASEGT. The CDR3 contains 14 residues. V dropped 0 bases and J dropped 5 bases, with 10 bases sitting between them. The CDR3 region has the DNA TGTGCCAGCAGTGAAGCCCAGGGATCGGAGACCCAGTACTTC. Protein product: CASSEAQGSETQYF.

DNA for the CDR3: TGTGCCAGTAGTGACACAACAGGTGTGGGTGAAAAACTGTTTTTT. As protein: CASSDTTGVGEKLFF. The rearrangement uses TRBV19 and TRBJ1-4, with D maybe TRBD1 (5 bases). V lost 5 bases and J 7 bases, leaving 17 bases between the germline ends. CDR3 length equals 15 residues. The germline V gene encodes CDR1 LNHDA and CDR2 SQIVND (reference sequence).

V gene TRBV29-1 combines with J gene TRBJ2-7, with 12 bases aligning to TRBD2. In germline, CDR1 is SQVTM, CDR2 ANQGSEA. This CDR3 has 13 amino acids. Losses at the gene ends were 6 bases for V and 4 bases for J; bases not matched to a gene: 4. The CDR3 sequence is CSVKTSGRYEQYF. CDR3 nucleotides: TGCAGCGTGAAGACTAGCGGGAGATACGAGCAGTACTTC.

The chain recombines TRBV4-2 with TRBJ1-1; 8 bases agree with TRBD1. The CDR3 is 15 amino acids. In germline, CDR1 is LGHNA, CDR2 YNFKEQ. The junction had 6 bases not matched to a gene; V was cut back by 2 bases and J by 4 bases. The chain's CDR3 is CASSQSRQGFTEAFF. Here the CDR3 DNA reads TGTGCCAGCAGCCAAAGTAGACAGGGGTTCACTGAAGCTTTCTTT.

The J gene is TRBJ2-5, the V gene TRBV19, with D possibly TRBD1 on 5 matching bases. CDR1 and CDR2 from the germline V gene are LNHDA and SQIVND (reference sequence). This CDR3 comprises 15 residues. V lost 5 bases, J lost 2 bases, and 15 bases lay in between. CDR3 in amino acids: CASSPDRQFQETQYF. The CDR3 bases are TGTGCCAGTAGTCCCGACAGACAGTTTCAAGAGACCCAGTACTTC.

The chain has TRBV9 and TRBJ2-2, with 9 bases fitting TRBD2. Per germline, CDR1 SGDLS and CDR2 YYNGEE. V was clipped by 3 bases and J by 6 bases; unmatched bases: 9. There are 16 residues in the CDR3. This chain's CDR3 is CASSEPSGTTSGELFF. The CDR3 DNA reads as TGTGCCAGCAGCGAACCTAGCGGGACGACCTCCGGGGAGCTGTTTTTT. The whole variable domain, remainder taken from reference TRBV9 and TRBJ2-2, is DSGVTQTPKHLITATGQRVTLRCSPRSGDLSVYWYQQSLDQGLQFLIQYYNGEERAKGNILERFSAQQFPDLHSELNLSSLELGDSALYFCASSEPSGTTSGELFFGEGSRLTVL.

This rearrangement joins TRBV7-8 to TRBJ2-7, with unresolved D. V shed 6 bases and J shed 4 bases, with 10 bases lying between them. The length of the CDR3 is 12 residues. The germline V gene has CDR1 SGHVS and CDR2 FQNEAQ. The CDR3: CASRVWPYEQYF. As DNA, the CDR3 is TGTGCCAGCAGGGTATGGCCTTACGAGCAGTACTTC.

The chain has TRBV11-2 and TRBJ2-5; TRBD2 matches at 9 bases. J was trimmed by 5 bases and V by 6 bases; bases with no gene match: 1. The CDR3 spans 12 residues. Germline values: CDR1 SGHAT, CDR2 FQNNGV. This CDR3 reads CASRRGGETQYF. The CDR3 coding sequence is TGTGCCAGCAGGCGGGGGGGGGAGACCCAGTACTTC.

The V call is TRBV9, the J call TRBJ2-5; D unresolved. The CDR3 contains 14 residues. V was pared by 0 bases and J by 5 bases, with 11 bases between. The germline V gene has CDR1 SGDLS and CDR2 YYNGEE. The CDR3: CASSVGTAGETQYF. The CDR3, as DNA: TGTGCCAGCAGCGTAGGTACAGCAGGCGAGACCCAGTACTTC.